This is a list of T cell receptor beta chains from one sample in a study of blood T cell repertoires in COVID-19. TCRdb's table, derived via immunoSEQ multiplex PCR, lists solely in-frame clones and lacks some. Here the sample spans tens of thousands of clones, around 83% being singletons. The sequenced material came from peripheral blood. The origin of the receptors is a man aged 30 to 45 with COVID-19, enrolled during active disease. CDR3s include the opening cysteine and the closing phenylalanine or tryptophan. The D gene is left open where the match is weak. For some rows the clone size is stated as once, few or many, or as a class when expanded; others skip it.

clone_size	v_call	j_call	d_call	cdr3_nt	cdr3_aa
once	TRBV30	TRBJ2-3	TRBD2	TGTGCCTGGAGTGTAGCGGGAGGCACAGATACGCAGTATTTT	CAWSVAGGTDTQYF
-	TRBV3-1/TRBV3-2	TRBJ1-4	TRBD1	TGTGCCAGCAGCCAGGGGGCGACTTCGACAGGGGCTAATGAAAAACTGTTTTTT	CASSQGATSTGANEKLFF
-	TRBV6-4	TRBJ2-3	TRBD2	TGTGCCAGCAGTGAAGGACTAGAAGCAGATACGCAGTATTTT	CASSEGLEADTQYF
-	TRBV6-4	TRBJ2-3	TRBD2	TGTGCCAGCAGTGACTCGGGGACTAGCCCCACAGATACGCAGTATTTT	CASSDSGTSPTDTQYF
-	TRBV27	TRBJ2-7	TRBD1	TGTGCCAGCAGTTCCAGGGGGCGCGGCCATTTCTACGAGCAGTACTTC	CASSSRGRGHFYEQYF
-	TRBV10-1	TRBJ2-1	-	TGCGCCAGCAGAGGTAAGACTCGCTCCTACAATGAGCAGTTCTTC	CASRGKTRSYNEQFF
-	TRBV28	TRBJ2-5	-	TGTGCCAGCAGTTCGACAGGAGACCAAGAGACCCAGTACTTC	CASSSTGDQETQYF
-	TRBV5-8	TRBJ2-7	-	TGTGCCAGCAGCTTCAACAGGGTAGAGCAGTACTTC	CASSFNRVEQYF
-	TRBV11-2	TRBJ2-2	-	TGTGCCAGCAGCCGGACAAGGAACACCGGGGAGCTGTTTTTT	CASSRTRNTGELFF
once	TRBV27	TRBJ2-7	TRBD2	TGTGCCAGCAGTCCTCGTTCTAGCGGAGGCGAGCAGTACTTC	CASSPRSSGGEQYF
-	TRBV7-9	TRBJ2-5	TRBD2	TGTGCCAGCAGCTCACTTGAGACACTAGCGGGAGTCTCAGAGACCCAGTACTTC	CASSSLETLAGVSETQYF
-	TRBV28	TRBJ1-1	-	TGTGCCAGCAGTCCTAACACTGAAGCTTTCTTT	CASSPNTEAFF
-	TRBV27	TRBJ2-2	-	TGTGCCAGCAGGATAGTTTATAACACCGGGGAGCTGTTTTTT	CASRIVYNTGELFF
-	TRBV9	TRBJ1-2	TRBD1	TGTGCCAGCAGCGTAAAAGGACAGGGCAATGGCTACACCTTC	CASSVKGQGNGYTF
-	TRBV3-1/TRBV3-2	TRBJ2-5	-	TGTGCCAGCAGCCAGACAAAACGAAGGGAGACCCAGTACTTC	CASSQTKRRETQYF
once	TRBV5-4	TRBJ1-2	TRBD1	TGTGCCAGCAGCTTGGAGGGGACAGGGCCGTATGGCTACACCTTC	CASSLEGTGPYGYTF
once	TRBV6-2/TRBV6-3	TRBJ1-5	-	TGTGCCAGCAGTTCGCAGAGGGAGCAGCCCCAGCATTTT	CASSSQREQPQHF
-	TRBV3-1/TRBV3-2	TRBJ2-1	-	TGTGCCAGCAGCCAAGAATGGAGCGCTTCCTACAATGAGCAGTTCTTC	CASSQEWSASYNEQFF
once	TRBV5-4	TRBJ2-1	-	TGTGCCAGCAGCTTGGCGGGAGCCCCCAATGAGCAGTTCTTC	CASSLAGAPNEQFF
-	TRBV11-3	TRBJ2-5	-	TGTGCCAGCAGCTCACGCGACCAGGGGATAGGAGAGACCCAGTACTTC	CASSSRDQGIGETQYF
-	TRBV4-1	TRBJ2-3	TRBD2	TGCGCCCGCAGCCGACTAGCGGGAGGGAGCACAGATACGCAGTATTTT	CARSRLAGGSTDTQYF
-	TRBV29-1	TRBJ2-5	TRBD2	TGCAGCGTTGAAGCACCGGGACTAGCGGCCAAATGGGGAGAGACCCAGTACTTC	CSVEAPGLAAKWGETQYF
-	TRBV18	TRBJ2-5	TRBD1	TGTGCCAGCTCACTTGACAGGGTCCAAGAGACCCAGTACTTC	CASSLDRVQETQYF
-	TRBV12-1	TRBJ2-1	-	TGTGCCAGCAGCCATGGGGGGACTCCAAGCTCCTACAATGAGCAGTTCTTC	CASSHGGTPSSYNEQFF
-	TRBV6-2/TRBV6-3	TRBJ2-7	-	TGTGCCAGCAGTTACGGGGAGGCGTCGGAGCAGTACTTC	CASSYGEASEQYF
-	TRBV27	TRBJ1-6	-	TGTGCCAGCAGCCGCATTCCCCCCCAAGTAGAGGGAAATTCACCCCTCCACTTT	CASSRIPPQVEGNSPLHF
-	TRBV6-5	TRBJ1-6	TRBD1	TGTGCCAGCAGTTACTTGGGGACAGGGCTCGATTCACCCCTCCACTTT	CASSYLGTGLDSPLHF
-	TRBV6-1	TRBJ2-3	TRBD2	TGTGCCAGCAGTGCCCCTCTAAGACTAGCGCAGTACACAGATACGCAGTATTTT	CASSAPLRLAQYTDTQYF
-	TRBV2	TRBJ2-7	TRBD2	TGTGCCAGCAGTGACGAAGGACTAGCGGGAGTGGAAGAGCAGTACTTC	CASSDEGLAGVEEQYF
once	TRBV6-5	TRBJ1-5	-	TGTGCCAGCGGATACGAGAGGAACAGCAATCAGCCCCAGCATTTT	CASGYERNSNQPQHF
-	TRBV28	TRBJ2-7	-	TGTGCCAGCAGTTTTCAAACGGCGGCGGCCACCACCTCCCACGAGCAGTACTTC	CASSFQTAAATTSHEQYF
-	TRBV2	TRBJ2-7	TRBD1	TGTGCCAGCAGACCAAAGACAGGGGGGCTCGAGCAGTACTTC	CASRPKTGGLEQYF
-	TRBV7-3	TRBJ2-3	TRBD2	TGTGCCAGCAGCACCGGGACTAGCTCGGCAGATACGCAGTATTTT	CASSTGTSSADTQYF
-	TRBV28	TRBJ2-7	TRBD2	TGTGCCAGCAGTCCTATAGCGGGAGGGCCTGGTAGCTACGAGCAGTACTTC	CASSPIAGGPGSYEQYF
-	TRBV7-9	TRBJ1-1	-	TGTGCCAGCAGCAGGGGGAGACTGAACACTGAAGCTTTCTTT	CASSRGRLNTEAFF
-	TRBV2	TRBJ2-7	TRBD1	TGTGCCAGCAGTGAGGGGACAGGGGGGACCTACGAGCAGTACTTC	CASSEGTGGTYEQYF
once	TRBV27	TRBJ2-2	-	TGTGCCAGCAGTTCACTCAAAAACACCGGGGAGCTGTTTTTT	CASSSLKNTGELFF
-	TRBV6-5	TRBJ2-3	-	TGTGCCAGCAGGGCCGAAGGCACAGATACGCAGTATTTT	CASRAEGTDTQYF
once	TRBV6-1	TRBJ1-5	-	TGTGCCAGCAGTGAAATGTCAGCCCGACAGCTTAATCAGCCCCAGCATTTT	CASSEMSARQLNQPQHF
-	TRBV24-1	TRBJ2-5	TRBD1	TGTGCCACCAGTGATCGGACAGGGAAGGAGACCCAGTACTTC	CATSDRTGKETQYF
-	TRBV6-4	TRBJ1-2	TRBD1	TGTGCCAGCAGCGATAAGCTAAATGGACAGGGCCTTGGCTACACCTTC	CASSDKLNGQGLGYTF
once	TRBV12-3/TRBV12-4	TRBJ1-2	-	TGTGCCAGCAGTCAGACAGGATTCTATGGCTACACCTTC	CASSQTGFYGYTF
-	TRBV5-6	TRBJ1-5	-	TGTGCCAGCAGCTTGAGACAGGTGGGCAATCAGCCCCAGCATTTT	CASSLRQVGNQPQHF
-	TRBV2	TRBJ1-2	TRBD1	TGTGCCAGTAAATTTGGGGCAGGGGGCAGCTATGGCTACACCTTC	CASKFGAGGSYGYTF
-	TRBV12-3/TRBV12-4	TRBJ2-7	-	TGTGCCAGCAGTCGACTCTCCTACGAGCAGTACTTC	CASSRLSYEQYF
-	TRBV5-1	TRBJ1-2	-	TGCGCCAGTTCCCCGGGGACGGGGGGCATCGCTGGCTACACCTTC	CASSPGTGGIAGYTF
-	TRBV4-2	TRBJ2-7	-	TGTGCCAGCAGCGGGGGGGCCGACGAGCAGTACTTC	CASSGGADEQYF
-	TRBV10-2	TRBJ1-6	-	TGCGCCAGCAGTGAGACAGTTTCCTCCTATAATTCACCCCTCCACTTT	CASSETVSSYNSPLHF
-	TRBV5-5	TRBJ2-1	-	TGTGCCAGCAGCTTGGTGAGGTACAATGAGCAGTTCTTC	CASSLVRYNEQFF
-	TRBV5-5	TRBJ2-3	TRBD2	TGTGCCAGCAGCTCGGGGACTACCCGCACTCTAACGCAGTATTTT	CASSSGTTRTLTQYF
-	TRBV3-1/TRBV3-2	TRBJ1-2	-	TGTGCCAGCAGCCGCGGACAGTTCAACTATGGCTACACCTTC	CASSRGQFNYGYTF